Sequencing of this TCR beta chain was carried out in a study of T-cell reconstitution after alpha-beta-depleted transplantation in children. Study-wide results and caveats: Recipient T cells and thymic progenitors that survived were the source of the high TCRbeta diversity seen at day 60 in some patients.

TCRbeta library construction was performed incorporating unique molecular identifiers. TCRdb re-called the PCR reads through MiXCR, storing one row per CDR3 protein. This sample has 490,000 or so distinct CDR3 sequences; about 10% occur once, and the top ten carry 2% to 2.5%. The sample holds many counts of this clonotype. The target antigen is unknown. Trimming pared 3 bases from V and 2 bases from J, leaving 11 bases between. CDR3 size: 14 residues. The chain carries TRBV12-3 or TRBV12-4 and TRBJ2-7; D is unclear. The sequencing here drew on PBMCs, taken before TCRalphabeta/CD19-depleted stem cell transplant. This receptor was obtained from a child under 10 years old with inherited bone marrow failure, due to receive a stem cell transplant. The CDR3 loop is CASSLKRMTYEQYF. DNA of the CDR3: TGTGCCAGCAGTTTGAAACGGATGACCTACGAGCAGTACTTC.